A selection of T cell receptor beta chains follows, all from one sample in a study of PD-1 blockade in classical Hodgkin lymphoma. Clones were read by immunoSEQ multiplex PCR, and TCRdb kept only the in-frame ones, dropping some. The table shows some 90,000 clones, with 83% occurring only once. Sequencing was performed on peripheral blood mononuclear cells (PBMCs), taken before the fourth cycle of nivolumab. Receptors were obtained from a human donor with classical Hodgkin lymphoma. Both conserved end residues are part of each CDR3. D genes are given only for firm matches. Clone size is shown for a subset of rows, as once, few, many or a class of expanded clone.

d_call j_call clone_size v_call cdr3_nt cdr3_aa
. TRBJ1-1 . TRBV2 TGTGCCAGCAAAGGACAGCCGAACACTGAAGCTTTCTTT CASKGQPNTEAFF
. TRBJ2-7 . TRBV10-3 TGTGCCATCAGTGAGCCGCCTCTTAACGAGCAGTACTTC CAISEPPLNEQYF
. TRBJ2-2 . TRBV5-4 TGTGCCAGCAGCCCACACCCACTCGCTGGGGAGCTGTTTTTT CASSPHPLAGELFF
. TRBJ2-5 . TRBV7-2 TGTGCCAGCAGCCTCACCAGGTCGTCAGAGACCCAGTACTTC CASSLTRSSETQYF
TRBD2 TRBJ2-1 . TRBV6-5 TGTGCCACTGGGAGGGGCCCCTACAATGAGCAGTTCTTC CATGRGPYNEQFF
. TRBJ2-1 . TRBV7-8 TGTGCCAGCAGCAGAGACCCTAGCTACAATGAGCAGTTCTTC CASSRDPSYNEQFF
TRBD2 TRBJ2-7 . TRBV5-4 TGTGCCAGCAGCCTTGCTGCGGGAGAGCTTTACGAGCAGTACTTC CASSLAAGELYEQYF
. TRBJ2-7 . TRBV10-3 TGTGCCACCAAGACGACAGAGGGAGCCTACGAGCAGTACTTC CATKTTEGAYEQYF
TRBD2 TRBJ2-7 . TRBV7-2 TGTGCCAGCAGCTTAGGTGGGACTATTACCTACGAGCAGTACTTC CASSLGGTITYEQYF
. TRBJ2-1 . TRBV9 TGTGCCAGCAGCGCGACTCTGTCGGCAATCTCCTACAATGAGCAGTTCTTC CASSATLSAISYNEQFF
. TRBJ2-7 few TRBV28 TGTGCCAGCAGTTCCTTCGGGACACGACTTTACGAGCAGTACTTC CASSSFGTRLYEQYF
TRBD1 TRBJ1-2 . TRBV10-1 TGCGCCAGCAACCGACAGGGCGGGGATGGCTACACCTTC CASNRQGGDGYTF
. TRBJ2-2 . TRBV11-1 TGTGCCAGCAGCTTAGTGGGTTCCGGGGAGCTGTTTTTT CASSLVGSGELFF
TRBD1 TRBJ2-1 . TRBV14 TGTGCCAGCAGCCGGGACAGGGTAAACAATGAGCAGTTCTTC CASSRDRVNNEQFF
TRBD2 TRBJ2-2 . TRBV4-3 TGCGCCAGCAGCCTAGACGGGACTACGAACACCGGGGAGCTGTTTTTT CASSLDGTTNTGELFF
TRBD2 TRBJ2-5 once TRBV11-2 TGTGCCAGCAGCTATGGGACTAGCGGCATTCAAGAGACCCAGTACTTC CASSYGTSGIQETQYF